This passage covers 21 T cell receptor beta chains from one sample sequenced in a study of beta chain features in type 1 diabetes. Investigators reverse transcribed all isolated RNA, so they sequenced expressed TCRB transcripts. Sequenced by immunoSEQ multiplex PCR; TCRdb stores in-frame clones only, minus some. The top ten clones hold around 0.039% of a sample with fewer than 500,000 clones, about 15% of them seen once. The sequenced sample consisted of naive CD4+ T cells from blood. The receptors originated from a man in his thirties or forties in good health.

The genes are TRBV6-1 and TRBJ2-7; D uncertain. Trimming took 4 bases from V and 4 from J, leaving 8 bases between them. Germline-derived CDR1 and CDR2 are MNHNS and SASEGT. The CDR3 runs to 12 residues. CDR3 region: CASSAQTYEQYV. The DNA for the CDR3 is TGTGCCAGCAGTGCCCAGACTTACGAGCAGTACGTC.

The chain is built from TRBV5-4 and TRBJ2-5; either TRBD1 or TRBD2 may supply D (5 bases each). CDR1 SGHNT and CDR2 YYREEE come from the germline V gene (reference sequence). The CDR3 spans 13 residues. Trimming took off 4 bases at V and 3 bases at J, with 10 bases between the two ends. CDR3 amino acids: CASSRDPKETQYF. As DNA, the CDR3 is TGTGCCAGCAGCCGGGACCCCAAAGAGACCCAGTACTTC.

The rearrangement uses TRBV23-1 and TRBJ2-5; perhaps TRBD2 as D (6 bases). TRBV23-1 is annotated as an ORF whose role is uncertain. The CDR3 consists of 16 residues. The V end lost 3 bases, the J end lost 3 bases, and 17 bases lay between the germline ends. CDR3 sequence reads: CASSQTGLTGEETQYF. In DNA, the CDR3 is TGCGCCAGCAGTCAGACGGGACTTACTGGGGAAGAGACCCAGTACTTC.

This clone came up a few times. V gene TRBV19 combines with J gene TRBJ1-2; no firm D call. V lost 0 bases to trimming and J lost 4 bases, with 12 bases between them. The CDR3 has 15 residues. From germline, CDR1 is LNHDA and CDR2 SQIVND (reference sequence). CDR3 amino acids: CASSIDLLVTYGYTF. DNA for the CDR3: TGTGCCAGTAGTATAGATCTGCTCGTTACCTATGGCTACACCTTC. Supplemented by reference TRBV19 and TRBJ1-2, the full variable domain reads DGGITQSPKYLFRKEGQNVTLSCEQNLNHDAMYWYRQDPGQGLRLIYYSQIVNDFQKGDIAEGYSVSREKKESFPLTVTSAQKNPTAFYLCASSIDLLVTYGYTFGSGTRLTVV.

In its sample, this clone was seen a few times. The chain couples TRBV14 to TRBJ1-6; D uncertain. The CDR3 runs 16 residues. The germline CDR1 and CDR2 sequences are SGHDN and FVKESK. The V end lost 1 base, the J end lost 2 bases, and 9 bases lay between the germline ends. In DNA form, the CDR3 reads TGTGCCAGCAGCCAAGTTTCCGGGGCCTATAATTCACCCCTCCACTTT. It codes for CASSQVSGAYNSPLHF.

This clone was seen a few times. The rearrangement joins TRBV29-1 to TRBJ1-1; D remains unclear. The CDR3 spans 11 residues. The germline V gene has CDR1 SQVTM and CDR2 ANQGSEA. Trimming cost V 3 bases and J 4 bases, with 6 bases left between them. CDR3 sequence (DNA): TGCAGCGTTGAGACACTCACTGAAGCTTTCTTT. This translates into CSVETLTEAFF.

The rearrangement links TRBV10-2 to TRBJ2-3, with 9 bases matching TRBD2. This CDR3 contains 17 residues. V lost 2 bases, J lost 2 bases, and 8 bases stayed unmatched. The germline CDR1 and CDR2 sequences are WSHSY and SAAADI. The CDR3 protein is CASSETAGGPNTDTQYF. As DNA, the CDR3 is TGCGCCAGCAGTGAGACTGCGGGGGGGCCGAACACAGATACGCAGTATTTT.

The V call is TRBV9, the J call TRBJ2-3, with a tentative D call TRBD2 (6 bases). V was clipped by 4 bases and J by 4 bases, with 16 bases between them. This CDR3 has 15 residues. The germline gives CDR1 SGDLS, CDR2 YYNGEE. CDR3 region: CASSPRSSGADTQYF. The CDR3 DNA follows: TGTGCCAGCAGCCCCCGTAGTAGCGGCGCAGATACGCAGTATTTT.

This clone was seen a handful of times. The chain links TRBV7-9 to TRBJ1-2, with 7 positions matching TRBD1. This CDR3 region has 11 residues. With 6 bases clipped from V and 5 bases from J, the junction kept 0 bases outside the gene matches. In germline, CDR1 is SEHNR, CDR2 FQNEAQ (reference sequence). Written as DNA, the CDR3 is TGTGCCAGCAGGACAGGGTATGGCTACACCTTC. Translating gives CASRTGYGYTF.

This clone was picked up many times. The chain joins TRBV15 to TRBJ2-1; D is possibly TRBD2 (6 bases). V was trimmed by 1 base and J by 9 bases, leaving 16 bases between them. Per germline, CDR1 LNHNV and CDR2 YYDKDF (reference sequence). This CDR3 is 15 amino acids long. CDR3 sequence: CATSRGYGGVGEQFF. The DNA for the CDR3 is TGTGCCACCAGCAGAGGGTACGGCGGGGTAGGTGAGCAGTTCTTC.

This clone has a handful of counts. V is TRBV5-4 and J is TRBJ2-1, with TRBD1 matching over 7 bases. This CDR3 region has 15 residues. Germline V gene data show CDR1 as SGHNT and CDR2 as YYREEE (reference sequence). Trimming at V came to 0 bases and at J to 7 bases, leaving 7 bases not matched to a gene. In DNA, the CDR3 is TGTGCCAGCAGCTTGGCAGGGGGAGTAAGAAATGAGCAGTTCTTC. It encodes CASSLAGGVRNEQFF.

This clone has only one observation. This rearrangement joins TRBV4-1 to TRBJ2-1; tentatively, D is TRBD2 (5 bases). Germline assignment: CDR1 MGHRA and CDR2 YSYEKL. V was clipped by 4 bases and J by 0 bases, with 13 bases between them. The length of the CDR3 is 16 residues. CDR3 sequence reads: CASSRQAVSSYNEQFF. CDR3 sequence (DNA): TGCGCCAGCAGCCGCCAAGCGGTGAGCTCCTACAATGAGCAGTTCTTC.

The V call is TRBV27, the J call TRBJ1-4; D might be TRBD1 (6 bases). The CDR3 spans 8 residues. The germline V gene has CDR1 MNHEY and CDR2 SMNVEV (reference sequence). The DNA of the CDR3 is TGTGACAGGGACACGACGTTTTTT. This translates into CDRDTTFF.

About this clone itself: At one of its ends the junction is not consistent with the germline gene, which may arise from a read error. This chain links TRBV7-7 with TRBJ2-3; the match to TRBD1 covers 7 bases. CDR1 SSHAT and CDR2 FNYEAQ come from the germline V gene (reference sequence). There are 14 residues in the CDR3. The DNA for the CDR3 is TGTGCTAGCAGCTCGGGACAGCACACAGATACGCAGTATTTT. Its protein product is CASSSGQHTDTQYF.

This clone turned up a few times. The rearrangement links TRBV27 to TRBJ2-7; 7 nucleotides line up with TRBD1. CDR1 MNHEY and CDR2 SMNVEV come from the germline V gene (reference sequence). The J segment lost 2 bases and the V segment lost 5 bases, leaving 9 bases of the junction unmatched. This CDR3 has 15 amino acids. The CDR3 protein is CASSLKRDRAYEQYF. CDR3 in DNA: TGTGCCAGCAGTCTAAAAAGGGACAGAGCCTACGAGCAGTACTTC.

The rearrangement uses TRBV7-9 and TRBJ2-7, with D unresolved. V lost 2 bases, J lost 1 base, and 6 bases lay in between. The CDR3 spans 13 residues. Germline V gene data show CDR1 as SEHNR and CDR2 as FQNEAQ (reference sequence). Written as DNA, the CDR3 is TGTGCCAGCAGCTTATCCATTTCCTACGAGCAGTACTTC. Amino acid sequence: CASSLSISYEQYF.

This chain connects TRBV27 to TRBJ2-7; D not resolved. V lost 3 bases to trimming and J lost 6 bases, with 12 bases between them. Germline CDR1 MNHEY, CDR2 SMNVEV (reference sequence). The CDR3 is 13 residues long. Here the CDR3 reads CASSFSGLGEQYF. Written as DNA, the CDR3 is TGTGCCAGCAGTTTTTCCGGGCTTGGCGAGCAGTACTTC.

This clone was detected a few times. This sequence joins TRBV5-1 and TRBJ2-7, with a tentative D call TRBD1 (6 bases). Trimming stripped 3 bases from V and 1 base from J, with 17 bases between. Germline V lookup: CDR1 SGHRS, CDR2 YFSETQ. The CDR3 has 16 residues. The CDR3 region has the DNA TGCGCCAGCAGCTCGAAAAGGGGGACACTTTCCTACGAGCAGTACTTC. The encoded protein is CASSSKRGTLSYEQYF.

This clone was found a few times. Other DNA sequences in the same sample also yield this CDR3. V usage is TRBV30 and J usage is TRBJ1-5; D unclear. Per the germline V gene, CDR1 is GTSNPN and CDR2 is SVGIG (reference sequence). The CDR3 consists of 13 residues. With 1 base removed from V and 0 bases from J, the gap between germline ends came to 4 bases. The CDR3 is CAWSDYSNQPQHF. The CDR3 DNA reads as TGTGCCTGGAGTGATTATAGCAATCAGCCCCAGCATTTT.

This clone showed up just a few times. J is TRBJ2-7 and V is TRBV5-4, with TRBD2 identical over 11 bases. V shed 2 bases, J shed 2 bases, and the junction held 0 bases outside the gene matches. The length of the CDR3 is 14 residues. Germline CDR1 and CDR2: SGHNT and YYREEE (reference sequence). CDR3 in amino acids: CASSFSGGAYEQYF. The CDR3 nucleotides read TGTGCCAGCAGCTTTAGCGGGGGGGCCTACGAGCAGTACTTC.

There are a few counts of this clone. The J gene is TRBJ2-7, the V gene TRBV7-2; TRBD2 is a possible D gene (5 bases). Germline V gene lookup returns CDR1 SGHTA and CDR2 FQGNSA. The ends were cut back, 5 bases at V and 3 bases at J, with 14 bases in the middle. The CDR3 runs to 14 residues. CDR3 nucleotides: TGTGCCAGCAGCCGCACGTGGGAGAGCTACGAGCAGTACTTC. Protein product: CASSRTWESYEQYF.